This T cell receptor beta chain was recovered during a study of neurological immune-mediated disorders. This clonotype was counted many times. MiXCR, run by TCRdb on the 5' RACE reads, gives a single entry per CDR3 protein. The table includes 55,000 to 65,000 distinct CDR3 sequences, about 4% detected once. This TCR derives from a woman between 50 and 59 years old with multiple sclerosis. Input material: PBMCs.

The CDR3: CASSRRDRGNPGELFF. The CDR3 nucleotides are TGTGCCAGCAGTAGAAGGGACAGGGGGAATCCCGGGGAGCTGTTTTTT. The gene calls are TRBV9 and TRBJ2-2; TRBD1 matches 11 bases. This CDR3 has 16 residues. J lost 6 bases, V lost 5 bases, and 9 bases had no gene match. Germline V gene sequence: CDR1 SGDLS, CDR2 YYNGEE.